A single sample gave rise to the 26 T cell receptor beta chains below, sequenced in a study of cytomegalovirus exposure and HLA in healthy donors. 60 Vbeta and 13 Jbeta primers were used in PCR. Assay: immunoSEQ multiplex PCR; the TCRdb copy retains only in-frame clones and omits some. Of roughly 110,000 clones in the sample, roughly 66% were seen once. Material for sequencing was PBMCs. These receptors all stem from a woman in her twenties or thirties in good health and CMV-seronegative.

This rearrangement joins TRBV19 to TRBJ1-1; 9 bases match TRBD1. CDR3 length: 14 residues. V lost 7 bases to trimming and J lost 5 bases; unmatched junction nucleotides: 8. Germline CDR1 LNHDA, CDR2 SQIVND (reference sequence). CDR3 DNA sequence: TGTGCCAGTATTTCCGGGACAGGGACGACTGAAGCTTTCTTT. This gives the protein CASISGTGTTEAFF.

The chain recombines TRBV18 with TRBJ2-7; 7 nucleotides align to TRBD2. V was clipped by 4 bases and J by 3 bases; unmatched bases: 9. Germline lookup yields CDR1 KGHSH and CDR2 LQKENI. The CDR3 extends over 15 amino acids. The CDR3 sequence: CASSLASGPYYEQYF. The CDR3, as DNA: TGTGCCAGCTCACTCGCTAGCGGACCATACTACGAGCAGTACTTC. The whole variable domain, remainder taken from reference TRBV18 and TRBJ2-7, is NAGVMQNPRHLVRRRGQEARLRCSPMKGHSHVYWYRQLPEEGLKFMVYLQKENIIDESGMPKERFSAEFPKEGPSILRIQQVVRGDSAAYFCASSLASGPYYEQYFGPGTRLTVT.

In DNA form, the CDR3 reads TGTGCCAGCTCAACAGGGGGCCCAAGTCAGCCCCAGCATTTT. This codes for CASSTGGPSQPQHF. This sequence joins TRBV18 and TRBJ1-5, with TRBD1 identical over 9 bases. With V trimmed by 5 bases and J by 6 bases, 5 bases remained unmatched. CDR3 length equals 14 residues. CDR1 and CDR2 from the germline V gene are KGHSH and LQKENI.

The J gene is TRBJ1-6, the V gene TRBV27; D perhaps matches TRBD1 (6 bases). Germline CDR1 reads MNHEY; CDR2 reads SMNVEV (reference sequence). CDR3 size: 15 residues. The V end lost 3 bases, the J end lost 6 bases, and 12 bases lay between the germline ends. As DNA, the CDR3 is TGTGCCAGCAGTTTCGAGGGGGAGTCTAATTCACCCCTCCACTTT. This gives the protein CASSFEGESNSPLHF.

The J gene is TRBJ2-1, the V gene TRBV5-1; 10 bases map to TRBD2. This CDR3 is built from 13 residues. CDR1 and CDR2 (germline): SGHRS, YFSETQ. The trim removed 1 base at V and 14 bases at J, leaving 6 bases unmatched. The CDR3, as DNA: TGCGCCAGCAGCTTGCTAGCGGGAGAGCTAAAGTTCTTC. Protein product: CASSLLAGELKFF.

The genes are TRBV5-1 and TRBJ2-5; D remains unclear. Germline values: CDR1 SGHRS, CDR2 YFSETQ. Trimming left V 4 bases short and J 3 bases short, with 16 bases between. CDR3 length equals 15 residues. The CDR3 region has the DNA TGCGCCAGCAGCCCTCGCGTCCATCACGAAGAGACCCAGTACTTC. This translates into CASSPRVHHEETQYF.

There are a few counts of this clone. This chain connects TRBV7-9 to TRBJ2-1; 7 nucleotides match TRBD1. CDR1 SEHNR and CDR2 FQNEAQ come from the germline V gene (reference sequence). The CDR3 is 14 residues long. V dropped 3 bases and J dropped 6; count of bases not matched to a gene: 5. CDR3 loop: CASSLTQGSNEQFF. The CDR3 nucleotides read TGTGCCAGCAGCTTGACACAGGGGTCCAATGAGCAGTTCTTC. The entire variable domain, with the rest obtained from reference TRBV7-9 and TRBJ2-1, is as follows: DTGVSQNPRHKITKRGQNVTFRCDPISEHNRLYWYRQTLGQGPEFLTYFQNEAQLEKSRLLSDRFSAERPKGSFSTLEIQRTEQGDSAMYLCASSLTQGSNEQFFGPGTRLTVL.

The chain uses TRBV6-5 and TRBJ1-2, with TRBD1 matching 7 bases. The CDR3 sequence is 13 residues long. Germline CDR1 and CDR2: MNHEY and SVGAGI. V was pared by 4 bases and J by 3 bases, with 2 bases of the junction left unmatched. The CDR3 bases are TGTGCCAGCAGTTTAGACAGGGACTATGGCTACACCTTC. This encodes CASSLDRDYGYTF.

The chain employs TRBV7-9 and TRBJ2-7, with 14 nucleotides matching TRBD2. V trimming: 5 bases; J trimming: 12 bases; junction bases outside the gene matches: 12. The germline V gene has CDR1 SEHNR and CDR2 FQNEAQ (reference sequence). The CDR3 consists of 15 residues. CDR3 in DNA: TGTGCCAGCAGCCGAGGGAGCGGGACTAGCGGGAGTTCGTACTTC. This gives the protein CASSRGSGTSGSSYF.

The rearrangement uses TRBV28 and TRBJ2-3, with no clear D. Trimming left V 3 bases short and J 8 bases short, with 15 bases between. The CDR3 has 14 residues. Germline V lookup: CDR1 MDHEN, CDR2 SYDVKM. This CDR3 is CASSFRQRLGTQYF. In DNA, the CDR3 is TGTGCCAGCAGTTTTCGGCAGCGTCTGGGTACGCAGTATTTT. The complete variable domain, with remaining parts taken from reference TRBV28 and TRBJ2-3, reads DVKVTQSSRYLVKRTGEKVFLECVQDMDHENMFWYRQDPGLGLRLIYFSYDVKMKEKGDIPEGYSVSREKKERFSLILESASTNQTSMYLCASSFRQRLGTQYFGPGTRLTVL.

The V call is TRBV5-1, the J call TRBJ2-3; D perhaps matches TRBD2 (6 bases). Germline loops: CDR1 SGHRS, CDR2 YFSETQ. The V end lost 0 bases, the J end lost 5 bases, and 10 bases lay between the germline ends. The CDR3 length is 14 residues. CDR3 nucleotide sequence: TGCGCCAGCAGCTTGGCCGAGACTAGAGATACGCAGTATTTT. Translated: CASSLAETRDTQYF.

The CDR3 region is CASSWTSGSSYEQYF. The DNA for the CDR3 is TGTGCCAGCAGCTGGACTAGCGGGAGCTCCTACGAGCAGTACTTC. The chain joins TRBV7-2 to TRBJ2-5, with TRBD2 matching over 13 bases. The better agreement between TRBJ2-7 and the DNA end casts doubt on the J call. CDR1 SGHTA and CDR2 FQGNSA come from the germline V gene. The CDR3 is made up of 15 amino acids.

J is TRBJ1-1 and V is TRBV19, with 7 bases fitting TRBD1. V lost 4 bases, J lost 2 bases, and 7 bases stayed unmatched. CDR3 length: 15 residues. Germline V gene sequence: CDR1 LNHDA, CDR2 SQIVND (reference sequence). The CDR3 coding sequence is TGTGCCAGTAGTAGCCGGGACAGACTTAACACTGAAGCTTTCTTT. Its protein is CASSSRDRLNTEAFF.

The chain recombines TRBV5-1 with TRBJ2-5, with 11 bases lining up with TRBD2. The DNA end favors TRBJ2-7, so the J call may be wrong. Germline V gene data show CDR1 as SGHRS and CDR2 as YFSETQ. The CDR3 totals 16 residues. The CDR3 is CASSLRGTSGSYEQYF. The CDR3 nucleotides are TGCGCCAGCAGCCTGCGAGGGACTAGCGGTTCCTACGAGCAGTACTTC.

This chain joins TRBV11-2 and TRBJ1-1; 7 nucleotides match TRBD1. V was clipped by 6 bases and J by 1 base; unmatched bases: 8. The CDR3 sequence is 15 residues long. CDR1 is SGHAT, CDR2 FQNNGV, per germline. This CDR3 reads CASRTTGAPNTEAFF. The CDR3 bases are TGTGCCAGCAGAACCACAGGGGCGCCGAACACTGAAGCTTTCTTT.

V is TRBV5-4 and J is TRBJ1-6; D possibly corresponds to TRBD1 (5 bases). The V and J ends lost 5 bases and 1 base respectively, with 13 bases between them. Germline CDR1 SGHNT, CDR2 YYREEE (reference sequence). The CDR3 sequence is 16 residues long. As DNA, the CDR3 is TGTGCCAGCAGACGGGACTTCCAATCCTATAATTCACCCCTCCACTTT. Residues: CASRRDFQSYNSPLHF.

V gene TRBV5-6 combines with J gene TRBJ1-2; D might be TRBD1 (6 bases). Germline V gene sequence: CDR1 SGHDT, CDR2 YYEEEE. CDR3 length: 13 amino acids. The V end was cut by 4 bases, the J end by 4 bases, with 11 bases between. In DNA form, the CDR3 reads TGTGCCAGCAGCAGGGACACCTTCTATGGCTACACCTTC. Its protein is CASSRDTFYGYTF.

The CDR3, as DNA: TGTGCCAGCAGTCCCGACACGACCTACGAGCAGTACTTC. Translation gives CASSPDTTYEQYF. V is TRBV7-9 and J is TRBJ2-7, with D uncertain. The CDR3 is 13 amino acids. The germline V and J ends were trimmed by 6 bases and 2 bases, with 11 bases remaining between them. CDR1 SEHNR and CDR2 FQNEAQ come from the germline V gene (reference sequence).

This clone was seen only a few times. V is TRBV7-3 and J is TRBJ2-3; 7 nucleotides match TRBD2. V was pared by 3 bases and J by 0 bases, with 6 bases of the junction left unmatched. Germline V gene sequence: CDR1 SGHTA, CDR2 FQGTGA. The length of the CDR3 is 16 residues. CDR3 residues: CASSFTSVHSTDTQYF. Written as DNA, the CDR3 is TGTGCCAGCAGCTTTACTAGCGTCCATAGCACAGATACGCAGTATTTT.

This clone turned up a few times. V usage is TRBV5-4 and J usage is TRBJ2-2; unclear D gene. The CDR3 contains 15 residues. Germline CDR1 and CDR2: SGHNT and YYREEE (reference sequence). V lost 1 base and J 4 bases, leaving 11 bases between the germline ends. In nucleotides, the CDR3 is TGTGCCAGCAGCTTGCAGGCCAGCCTCACCGGGGAGCTGTTTTTT. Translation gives CASSLQASLTGELFF.

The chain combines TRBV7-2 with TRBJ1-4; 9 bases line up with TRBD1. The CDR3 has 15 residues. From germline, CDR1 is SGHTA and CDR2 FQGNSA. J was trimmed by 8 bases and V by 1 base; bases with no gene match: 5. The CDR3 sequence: CASSLGRDRDEKLFF. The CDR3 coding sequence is TGTGCCAGCAGCTTAGGGCGGGACAGGGACGAAAAACTGTTTTTT.

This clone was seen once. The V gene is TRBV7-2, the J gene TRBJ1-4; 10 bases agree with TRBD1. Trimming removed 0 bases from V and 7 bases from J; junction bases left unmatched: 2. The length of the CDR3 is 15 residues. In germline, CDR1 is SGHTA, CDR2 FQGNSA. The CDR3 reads CASSLAGQGSEKLFF. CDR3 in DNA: TGTGCCAGCAGCTTAGCGGGACAGGGGTCTGAAAAACTGTTTTTT.

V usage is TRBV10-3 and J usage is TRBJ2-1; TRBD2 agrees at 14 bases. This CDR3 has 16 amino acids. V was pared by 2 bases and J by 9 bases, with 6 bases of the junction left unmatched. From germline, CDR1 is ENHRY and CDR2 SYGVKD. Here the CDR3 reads CAISEGTSGRRGEQFF. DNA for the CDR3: TGTGCCATCAGTGAGGGGACTAGCGGGAGAAGGGGTGAGCAGTTCTTC.

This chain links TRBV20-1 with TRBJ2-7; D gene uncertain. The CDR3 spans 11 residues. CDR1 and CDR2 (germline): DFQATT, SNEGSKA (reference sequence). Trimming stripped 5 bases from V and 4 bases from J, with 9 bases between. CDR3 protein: CSADDTYEQYF. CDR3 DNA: TGCAGTGCTGATGACACTTACGAGCAGTACTTC.

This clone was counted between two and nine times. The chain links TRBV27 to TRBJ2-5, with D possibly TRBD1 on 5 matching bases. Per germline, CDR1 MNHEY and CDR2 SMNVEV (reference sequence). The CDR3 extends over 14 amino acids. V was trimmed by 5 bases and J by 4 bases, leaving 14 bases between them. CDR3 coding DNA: TGTGCCAGCAGTGCTAGGGGATTCGCAGAGACCCAGTACTTC. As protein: CASSARGFAETQYF.

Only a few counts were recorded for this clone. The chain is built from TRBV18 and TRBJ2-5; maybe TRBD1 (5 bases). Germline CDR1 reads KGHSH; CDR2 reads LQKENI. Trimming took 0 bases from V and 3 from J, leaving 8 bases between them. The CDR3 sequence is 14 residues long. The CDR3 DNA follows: TGTGCCAGCTCACCACCAGGGGCGAAAGAGACCCAGTACTTC. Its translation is CASSPPGAKETQYF. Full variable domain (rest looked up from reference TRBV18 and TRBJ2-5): NAGVMQNPRHLVRRRGQEARLRCSPMKGHSHVYWYRQLPEEGLKFMVYLQKENIIDESGMPKERFSAEFPKEGPSILRIQQVVRGDSAAYFCASSPPGAKETQYFGPGTRLLVL.